Described below is a single T cell receptor beta chain sequence and its context. The antigen remains unidentified. The observed sequence ends 3 residues before the CDR3 terminus, with the missing tail filled in from the germline J gene. Measured with immunoSEQ multiplex PCR; TCRdb has only the in-frame clones, and not every one. This sample's table reports 20,000 to 30,000 clones. This record comes from a study of Tregs in tolerant kidney transplant recipients. Study results and caveats: Donor-specific Treg expansion exceeded global Treg expansion in tolerant patients, suggesting antigen drive. The most relevant donor-specific Treg TCRbeta repertoire apparently came from expansion with activated donor B cells.

In germline, CDR1 is SGHRS, CDR2 YFSETQ. The CDR3 length is 15 residues. Trimming at V came to 1 base and at J to 4 bases, leaving 3 bases not matched to a gene. Mixed chimerism was transient after nonmyeloablative marrow transplants from related graft donors. CD4+CD25+CD127- Tregs, CD4+CD25- non-Tregs, CD4 and CD8 cells were sorted. The sequence derives from a human patient who received a combined kidney and bone marrow transplant. Some of the T cells might come from the graft donor. The sequenced sample was CD4+ T cells from blood (PBMCs), obtained 6 months after the transplant. The chain recombines TRBV5-1 with TRBJ2-2; 8 nucleotides agree with TRBD1. CDR3 bases read: TGCGCCAGCAGCTTGACAGGGGGTAGCACCGGGGAG. Translation gives CASSLTGGSTGE. The complete CDR3 protein is CASSLTGGSTGELFF. The full variable domain, rest sourced from reference TRBV5-1 and TRBJ2-2, is KAGVTQTPRYLIKTRGQQVTLSCSPISGHRSVSWYQQTPGQGLQFLFEYFSETQRNKGNFPGRFSGRQFSNSRSEMNVSTLELGDSALYLCASSLTGGSTGELFFGEGSRLTVL.